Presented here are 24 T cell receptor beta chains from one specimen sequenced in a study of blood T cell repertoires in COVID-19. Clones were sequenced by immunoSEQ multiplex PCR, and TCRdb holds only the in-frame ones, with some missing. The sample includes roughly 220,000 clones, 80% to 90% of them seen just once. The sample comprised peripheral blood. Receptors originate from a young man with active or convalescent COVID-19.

The CDR3 nucleotides read TGTGCCAGCAGTAGTACCAGGGGTGGGACTGAAGCTTTCTTT. Protein sequence: CASSSTRGGTEAFF. The V gene is TRBV6-5, the J gene TRBJ1-1; D might be TRBD1 (6 bases). Trimming stripped 5 bases from V and 5 bases from J, with 15 bases between. The length of the CDR3 is 14 residues. Germline CDR1 is MNHEY and CDR2 is SVGAGI.

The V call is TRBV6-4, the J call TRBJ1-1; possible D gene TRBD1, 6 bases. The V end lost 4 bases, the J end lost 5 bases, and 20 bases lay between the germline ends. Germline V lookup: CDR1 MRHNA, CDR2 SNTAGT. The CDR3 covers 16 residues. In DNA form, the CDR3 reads TGTGCCAGCAGTGTCCACCCGGGGGGCGCGTTTACTGAAGCTTTCTTT. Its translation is CASSVHPGGAFTEAFF.

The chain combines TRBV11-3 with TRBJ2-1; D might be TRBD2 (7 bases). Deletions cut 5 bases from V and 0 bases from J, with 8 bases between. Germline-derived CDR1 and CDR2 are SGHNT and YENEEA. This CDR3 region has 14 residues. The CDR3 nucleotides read TGTGCCAGCAGCCGGGGGGCCTCCTACAATGAGCAGTTCTTC. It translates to CASSRGASYNEQFF.

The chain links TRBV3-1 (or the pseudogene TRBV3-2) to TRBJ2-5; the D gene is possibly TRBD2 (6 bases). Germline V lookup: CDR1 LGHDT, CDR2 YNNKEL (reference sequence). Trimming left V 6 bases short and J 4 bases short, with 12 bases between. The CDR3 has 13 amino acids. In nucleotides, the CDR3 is TGTGCCAGCAGACAACACGGGGGAGAGACCCAGTACTTC. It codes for CASRQHGGETQYF.

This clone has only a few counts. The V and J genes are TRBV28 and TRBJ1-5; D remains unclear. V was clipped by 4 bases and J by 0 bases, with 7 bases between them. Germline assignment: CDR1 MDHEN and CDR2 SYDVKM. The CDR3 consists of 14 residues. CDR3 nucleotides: TGTGCCAGCAGTTCGACACCTAGCAATCAGCCCCAGCATTTT. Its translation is CASSSTPSNQPQHF.

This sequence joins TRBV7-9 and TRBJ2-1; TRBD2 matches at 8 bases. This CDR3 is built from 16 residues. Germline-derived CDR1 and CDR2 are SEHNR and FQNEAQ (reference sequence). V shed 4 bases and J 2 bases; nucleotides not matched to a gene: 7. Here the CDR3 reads CASSSRLATTYNEQFF. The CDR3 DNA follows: TGTGCCAGCAGCTCCCGACTAGCGACAACCTACAATGAGCAGTTCTTC.

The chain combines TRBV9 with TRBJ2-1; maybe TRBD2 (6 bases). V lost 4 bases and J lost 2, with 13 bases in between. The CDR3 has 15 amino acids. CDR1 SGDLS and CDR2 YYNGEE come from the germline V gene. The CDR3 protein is CASSPQGGTYNEQFF. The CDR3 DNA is TGTGCCAGCAGCCCCCAGGGCGGGACCTACAATGAGCAGTTCTTC.

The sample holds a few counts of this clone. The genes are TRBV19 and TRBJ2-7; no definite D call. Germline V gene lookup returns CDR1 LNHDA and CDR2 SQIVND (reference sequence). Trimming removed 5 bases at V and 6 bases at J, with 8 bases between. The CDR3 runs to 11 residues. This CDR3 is CASSDRAEQYF. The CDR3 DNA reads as TGTGCCAGTAGTGATCGAGCCGAGCAGTACTTC.

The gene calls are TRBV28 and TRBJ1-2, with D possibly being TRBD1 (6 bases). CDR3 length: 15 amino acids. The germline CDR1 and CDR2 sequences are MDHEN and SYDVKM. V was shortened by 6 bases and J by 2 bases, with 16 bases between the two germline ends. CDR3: CASSESGARNYGYTF. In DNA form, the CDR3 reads TGTGCCAGCAGCGAATCAGGGGCGCGAAACTATGGCTACACCTTC.

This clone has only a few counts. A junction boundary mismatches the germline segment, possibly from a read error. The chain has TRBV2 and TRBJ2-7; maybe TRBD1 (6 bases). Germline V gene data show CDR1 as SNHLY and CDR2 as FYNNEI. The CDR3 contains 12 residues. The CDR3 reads CASSLSNREQYF. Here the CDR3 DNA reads TGTGCCAGCAGTTTATCCAACAGGGAGCAATACTTC.

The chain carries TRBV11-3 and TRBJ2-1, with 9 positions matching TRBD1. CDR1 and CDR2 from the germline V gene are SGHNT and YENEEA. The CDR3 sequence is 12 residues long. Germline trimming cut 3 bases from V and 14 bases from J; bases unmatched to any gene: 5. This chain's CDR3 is CASSLGQGREFF. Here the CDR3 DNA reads TGTGCCAGCAGCTTGGGACAGGGAAGGGAGTTCTTC. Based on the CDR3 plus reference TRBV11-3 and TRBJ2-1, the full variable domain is EAGVVQSPRYKIIEKKQPVAFWCNPISGHNTLYWYLQNLGQGPELLIRYENEEAVDDSQLPKDRFSAERLKGVDSTLKIQPAELGDSAVYLCASSLGQGREFFGPGTRLTVL.

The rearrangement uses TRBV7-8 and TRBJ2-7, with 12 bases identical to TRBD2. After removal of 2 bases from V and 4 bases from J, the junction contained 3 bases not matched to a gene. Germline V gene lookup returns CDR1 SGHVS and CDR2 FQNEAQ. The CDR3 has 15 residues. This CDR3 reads CASSLTTSGRYEQYF. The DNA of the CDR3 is TGTGCCAGCAGCTTAACGACTAGCGGGAGATACGAGCAGTACTTC.

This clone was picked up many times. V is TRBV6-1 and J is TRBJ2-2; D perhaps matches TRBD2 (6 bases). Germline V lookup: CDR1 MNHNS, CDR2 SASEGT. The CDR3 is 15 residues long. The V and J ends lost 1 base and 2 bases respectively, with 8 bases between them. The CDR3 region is CASSEGAGNTGELFF. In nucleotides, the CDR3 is TGTGCCAGCAGTGAAGGAGCGGGTAACACCGGGGAGCTGTTTTTT.

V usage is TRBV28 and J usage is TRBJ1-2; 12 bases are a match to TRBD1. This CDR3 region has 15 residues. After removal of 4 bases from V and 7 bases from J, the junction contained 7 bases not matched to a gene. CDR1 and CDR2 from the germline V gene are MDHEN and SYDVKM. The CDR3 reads CASSSTGTGGAGYTF. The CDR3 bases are TGTGCCAGCAGTTCCACCGGGACAGGGGGCGCTGGCTACACCTTC.

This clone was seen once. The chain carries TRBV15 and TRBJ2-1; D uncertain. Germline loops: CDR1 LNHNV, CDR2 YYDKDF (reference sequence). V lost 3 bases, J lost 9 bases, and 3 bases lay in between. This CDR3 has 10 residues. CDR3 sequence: CATSSLEQFF. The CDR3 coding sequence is TGTGCCACCAGCAGCCTTGAGCAGTTCTTC.

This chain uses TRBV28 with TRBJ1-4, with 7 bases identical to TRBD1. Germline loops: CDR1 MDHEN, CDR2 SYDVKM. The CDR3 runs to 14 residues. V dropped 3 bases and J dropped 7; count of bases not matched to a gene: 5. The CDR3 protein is CASSFGTASEKLFF. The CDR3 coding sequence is TGTGCCAGCAGTTTCGGGACAGCGAGTGAAAAACTGTTTTTT.

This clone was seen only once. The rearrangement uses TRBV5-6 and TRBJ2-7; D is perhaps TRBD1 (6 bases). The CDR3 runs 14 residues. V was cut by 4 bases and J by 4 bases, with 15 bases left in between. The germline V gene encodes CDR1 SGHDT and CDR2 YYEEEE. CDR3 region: CASSTGTSQYEQYF. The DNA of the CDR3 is TGTGCCAGCAGCACCGGGACATCCCAATACGAGCAGTACTTC.

CDR3 in amino acids: CASTGDSIGEQYF. Written as DNA, the CDR3 is TGTGCCAGCACAGGGGATTCTATCGGCGAGCAGTACTTC. The chain joins TRBV2 to TRBJ2-7; D is possibly TRBD1 (6 bases). The V gene lost 7 bases and the J gene lost 6 bases, with 16 bases spanning the gap. This CDR3 has 13 amino acids. The V gene's germline CDR1 is SNHLY and CDR2 FYNNEI.

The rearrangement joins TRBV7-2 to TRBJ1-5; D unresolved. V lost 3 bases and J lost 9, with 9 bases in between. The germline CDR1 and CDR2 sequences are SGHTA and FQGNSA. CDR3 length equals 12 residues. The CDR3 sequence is CASSFVSGPQHF. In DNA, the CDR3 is TGTGCCAGCAGCTTCGTTAGTGGGCCCCAGCATTTT.

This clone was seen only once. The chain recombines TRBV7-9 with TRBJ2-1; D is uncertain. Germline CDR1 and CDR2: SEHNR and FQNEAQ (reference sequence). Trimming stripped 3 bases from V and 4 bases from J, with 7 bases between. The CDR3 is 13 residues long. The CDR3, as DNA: TGTGCCAGCAGCTTTCTCGTATACAATGAGCAGTTCTTC. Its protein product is CASSFLVYNEQFF.

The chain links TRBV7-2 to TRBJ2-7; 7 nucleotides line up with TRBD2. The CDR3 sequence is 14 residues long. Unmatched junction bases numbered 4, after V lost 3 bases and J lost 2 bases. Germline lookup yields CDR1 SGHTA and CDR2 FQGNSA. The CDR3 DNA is TGTGCCAGCAGCTTCGAGCGGGGTCCCTACGAGCAGTACTTC. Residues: CASSFERGPYEQYF.

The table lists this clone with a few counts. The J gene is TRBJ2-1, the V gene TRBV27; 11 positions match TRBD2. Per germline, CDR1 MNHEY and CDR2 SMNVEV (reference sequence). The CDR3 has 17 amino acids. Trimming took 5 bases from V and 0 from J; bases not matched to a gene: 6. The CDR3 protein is CASSLYSGGASYNEQFF. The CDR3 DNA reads TGTGCCAGCAGTCTATATAGCGGGGGGGCCTCCTACAATGAGCAGTTCTTC.

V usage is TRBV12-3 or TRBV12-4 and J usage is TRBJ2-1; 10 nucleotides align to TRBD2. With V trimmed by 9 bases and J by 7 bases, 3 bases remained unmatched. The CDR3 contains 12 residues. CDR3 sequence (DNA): TGTGCCAGTCAGCGGGAGGGGAATGAGCAGTTCTTC. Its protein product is CASQREGNEQFF.

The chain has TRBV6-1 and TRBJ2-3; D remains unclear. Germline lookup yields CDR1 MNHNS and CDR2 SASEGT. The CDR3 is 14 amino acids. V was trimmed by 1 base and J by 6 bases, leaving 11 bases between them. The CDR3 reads CASSEGARPDTQYF. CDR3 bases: TGTGCCAGCAGTGAAGGGGCCCGACCGGATACGCAGTATTTT.